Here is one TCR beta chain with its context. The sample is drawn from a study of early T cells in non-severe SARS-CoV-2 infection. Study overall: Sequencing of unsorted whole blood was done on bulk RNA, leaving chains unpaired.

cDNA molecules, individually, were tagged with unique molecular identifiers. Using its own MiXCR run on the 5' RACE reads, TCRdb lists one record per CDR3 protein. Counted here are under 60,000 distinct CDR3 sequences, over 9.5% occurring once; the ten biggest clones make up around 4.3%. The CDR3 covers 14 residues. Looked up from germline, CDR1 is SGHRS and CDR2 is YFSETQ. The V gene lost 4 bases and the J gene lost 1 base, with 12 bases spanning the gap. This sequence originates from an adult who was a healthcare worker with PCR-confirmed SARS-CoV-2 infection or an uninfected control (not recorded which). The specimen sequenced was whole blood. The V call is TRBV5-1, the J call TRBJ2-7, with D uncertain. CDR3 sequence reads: CASSPMTDSYEQYF. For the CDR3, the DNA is TGCGCCAGCAGCCCCATGACGGATTCCTACGAGCAGTACTTC.